Following are 13 T cell receptor beta chains from one sample sequenced in a study of beta chain features in type 1 diabetes. Points from the study as a whole: Type 1 diabetes patients showed a moderate but significant shortening of TCRB CDR3s in all four CD4+ subsets.

Expressed TCRB transcripts got sequenced, as all isolated RNA was reverse transcribed. This table comes from immunoSEQ multiplex PCR, and its TCRdb copy is limited to in-frame clones, with some not included. The sample yields about 68,000 clones, roughly half seen once. No antigens are known for them. The source material was central memory CD4+ T cells from blood. The receptors were sampled from a man younger than 45 with type 1 diabetes.

The V and J genes are TRBV18 and TRBJ2-7; 8 bases match TRBD1. The V gene's germline CDR1 is KGHSH and CDR2 LQKENI. Trimming took 5 bases from V and 1 from J; bases not matched to a gene: 1. The CDR3 consists of 13 residues. The CDR3 DNA follows: TGTGCCAGCTCAACAGGGGGGTCCTACGAGCAGTACTTC. Protein: CASSTGGSYEQYF.

This clone has only a few counts. V gene TRBV2 combines with J gene TRBJ1-1; 7 bases are shared with TRBD1. V dropped 10 bases and J dropped 3; count of bases not matched to a gene: 5. The CDR3 is 12 residues long. CDR1 is SNHLY, CDR2 FYNNEI, per germline. DNA for the CDR3: TGTGCCACCACAGGGGAGGACACTGAAGCTTTCTTT. It is translated as CATTGEDTEAFF.

This clone was detected a few times. The chain links TRBV28 to TRBJ2-5; D is possibly TRBD2 (6 bases). This CDR3 has 16 residues. Germline assignment: CDR1 MDHEN and CDR2 SYDVKM. Trimming took 2 bases from V and 1 from J, leaving 14 bases between them. The CDR3 nucleotides read TGTGCCAGCAGTTTAGGTGGCGGGGCGACCCAAGAGACCCAGTACTTC. Its protein product is CASSLGGGATQETQYF.

This clone was counted between two and nine times. One end of the junction does not line up with germline, which may come from a read error. This chain uses TRBV30 with TRBJ1-3; 7 bases align to TRBD1. Germline loops: CDR1 GTSNPN, CDR2 SVGIG (reference sequence). This CDR3 spans 13 amino acids. This chain's CDR3 is CAWSVGFSGQFHF. DNA for the CDR3: TGTGCCTGGAGTGTAGGATTCTCGGGACAGTTTCATTTT.

The chain is built from TRBV6-1 and TRBJ1-5, with 9 positions matching TRBD1. Trimming at V came to 6 bases and at J to 5 bases, leaving 8 bases not matched to a gene. CDR1 is MNHNS, CDR2 SASEGT, per germline. The CDR3 has 15 residues. For the CDR3, the DNA is TGTGCCAGCAGCCCCGGGACAGGGCGCGATCAGCCCCAGCATTTT. It codes for CASSPGTGRDQPQHF.

V usage is TRBV21-1 and J usage is TRBJ1-5. TRBV21-1 constitutes a pseudogene. The CDR3 has 17 residues. The CDR3 DNA reads TGTGCCAGCAGCAAACCCACCCGGGGGAACTCCAATCAGCCCCAGCATTTT. This translates into CASSKPTRGNSNQPQHF.

This clone came up a few times. J is TRBJ1-2 and V is TRBV25-1, with D tentatively TRBD1 (6 bases). The germline V gene encodes CDR1 MGHDK and CDR2 SYGVNS. The CDR3 loop spans 16 amino acids. The ends were cut back, 3 bases at V and 3 bases at J, with 17 bases in the middle. CDR3 DNA sequence: TGTGCCAGCAGTGAGAGCGGGGGCCGTTTGGACTATGGCTACACCTTC. Amino acids: CASSESGGRLDYGYTF.

This clone was observed a handful of times. V usage is TRBV10-3 and J usage is TRBJ2-7; 10 nucleotides agree with TRBD2. The CDR3 is 13 amino acids. V shed 11 bases, J shed 0 bases, and the junction held 4 bases outside the gene matches. CDR1 and CDR2 from the germline V gene are ENHRY and SYGVKD. The CDR3 DNA is TGTGCCGCCGGACTAGCGGACTCCTACGAGCAGTACTTC. Encoded protein: CAAGLADSYEQYF.

This clone was picked up a small number of times. J is TRBJ1-1 and V is TRBV6-1; TRBD1 matches 7 bases. CDR1 is MNHNS, CDR2 SASEGT, per germline. J was trimmed by 5 bases and V by 6 bases; bases with no gene match: 6. The CDR3 is 13 amino acids. Here the CDR3 reads CASSRQGGTEAFF. The CDR3, as DNA: TGTGCCAGCAGCCGACAGGGCGGGACTGAAGCTTTCTTT.

This chain uses TRBV5-6 with TRBJ1-2; 12 bases align to TRBD1. Germline V gene data show CDR1 as SGHDT and CDR2 as YYEEEE. Trimming at V came to 0 bases and at J to 7 bases, leaving 7 bases not matched to a gene. CDR3 length: 16 residues. The CDR3 is CASSLGLGQGASGYTF. The CDR3 DNA follows: TGTGCCAGCAGCTTGGGCCTGGGACAGGGGGCAAGTGGCTACACCTTC.

The chain employs TRBV6-1 and TRBJ2-7; TRBD1 matches at 10 bases. This CDR3 is 15 amino acids long. CDR1 is MNHNS, CDR2 SASEGT, per germline. Trimming at V came to 6 bases and at J to 6 bases, leaving 11 bases not matched to a gene. CDR3 residues: CASRDPGQGTFEQYF. The DNA for the CDR3 is TGTGCCAGCAGGGATCCGGGACAGGGGACATTCGAGCAGTACTTC.

The chain links TRBV6-1 to TRBJ2-3; D may be TRBD2 (7 bases). Germline-derived CDR1 and CDR2 are MNHNS and SASEGT. This CDR3 is built from 16 residues. Trimming pared 3 bases from V and 0 bases from J, leaving 13 bases between. In DNA form, the CDR3 reads TGTGCCAGCAGTGATGATGGGGGGGCTAGCACAGATACGCAGTATTTT. It is translated as CASSDDGGASTDTQYF.

CDR3 nucleotide sequence: TGCGCCAGCAGCTCAACGGGGACAGGCGATGGCTACACCTTC. Its protein is CASSSTGTGDGYTF. The chain recombines TRBV5-1 with TRBJ1-2; 8 bases align to TRBD1. This CDR3 is 14 amino acids long. J gave up 6 bases and V 3 bases, and 7 bases lay outside the gene matches. Germline loops: CDR1 SGHRS, CDR2 YFSETQ.